The 22 T cell receptor beta chains given below trace back to one sample, sequenced in a study of technical replicates of blood from a few donors. Method: immunoSEQ multiplex PCR; TCRdb's copy keeps in-frame clones and lacks some. The sample has over 50,000 clones, less than 98% seen once. The sample comprised T cells isolated from PBMCs. The receptors stem from a human donor in good health.

J is TRBJ1-1 and V is TRBV10-3; D unclear. The V gene lost 3 bases and the J gene lost 1 base, with 6 bases spanning the gap. In germline, CDR1 is ENHRY, CDR2 SYGVKD. This CDR3 has 13 amino acids. CDR3 nucleotide sequence: TGTGCCATCAGTGATACTGCGAACACTGAAGCTTTCTTT. Amino acid sequence: CAISDTANTEAFF.

Written as DNA, the CDR3 is TGTGCCAGCAGCTTTAGCGACGAGCAGTACTTC. Translated: CASSFSDEQYF. The chain combines TRBV11-1 with TRBJ2-7; the D gene is possibly TRBD2 (5 bases). The germline V gene has CDR1 SGHAT and CDR2 FQDESV (reference sequence). The CDR3 runs 11 residues. Trimming took 3 bases from V and 5 from J, leaving 5 bases between them.

The rearrangement links TRBV5-1 to TRBJ2-7; a weak D match, TRBD2 (6 bases). CDR1 and CDR2 from the germline V gene are SGHRS and YFSETQ. Trimming shortened V by 4 bases and J by 2 bases, and 13 bases separated the two germline ends. CDR3 size: 14 residues. This CDR3 reads CASSPGTGAYEQYF. In DNA, the CDR3 is TGCGCCAGCAGCCCGGGGACGGGAGCCTACGAGCAGTACTTC. Full variable domain (missing parts from reference TRBV5-1 and TRBJ2-7): KAGVTQTPRYLIKTRGQQVTLSCSPISGHRSVSWYQQTPGQGLQFLFEYFSETQRNKGNFPGRFSGRQFSNSRSEMNVSTLELGDSALYLCASSPGTGAYEQYFGPGTRLTVT.

V is TRBV9 and J is TRBJ2-2; unclear D gene. Germline V lookup: CDR1 SGDLS, CDR2 YYNGEE. This CDR3 has 12 amino acids. Trimming took 4 bases from V and 15 from J, leaving 16 bases between them. This CDR3 is CASSLGSSRLFF. The CDR3 DNA follows: TGTGCCAGCAGCCTAGGAAGTTCTCGGTTGTTTTTT.

This clone was recorded only once. CDR3: CASSLEDSLNTEAFF. The CDR3 DNA follows: TGTGCCAGCAGCTTAGAGGACAGTTTGAACACTGAAGCTTTCTTT. V is TRBV7-9 and J is TRBJ1-1; a possible D gene is TRBD1 (6 bases). This CDR3 region has 15 residues. Germline V lookup: CDR1 SEHNR, CDR2 FQNEAQ (reference sequence). With 1 base removed from V and 0 bases from J, the gap between germline ends came to 9 bases.

The chain links TRBV28 to TRBJ1-2; 8 bases map to TRBD1. This CDR3 has 14 amino acids. Germline lookup yields CDR1 MDHEN and CDR2 SYDVKM. Losses at the gene ends were 4 bases for V and 8 bases for J; bases not matched to a gene: 9. Here the CDR3 reads CASSSFGQGGGYTF. Written as DNA, the CDR3 is TGTGCCAGCAGTTCCTTCGGACAGGGCGGGGGCTACACCTTC.

The chain uses TRBV7-2 and TRBJ2-1, with a possible D match to TRBD2 (6 bases). In germline, CDR1 is SGHTA, CDR2 FQGNSA. The CDR3 runs to 17 residues. V lost 2 bases and J 0 bases, leaving 14 bases between the germline ends. Here the CDR3 DNA reads TGTGCCAGCAGCTTAATTGCTGGGGGGAGCTCCTACAATGAGCAGTTCTTC. This translates into CASSLIAGGSSYNEQFF.

The chain carries TRBV10-3 and TRBJ1-5; TRBD1 matches 10 bases. CDR1 is ENHRY and CDR2 is SYGVKD in the germline V gene. J gave up 5 bases and V 8 bases, and 6 bases lay outside the gene matches. The CDR3 runs 14 residues. The CDR3 here is CAIVGTGDHQPQHF. The CDR3 DNA reads as TGTGCCATCGTTGGGACAGGGGACCATCAGCCCCAGCATTTT.

CDR3 protein: CASSSLQGAGANVLTF. CDR3 sequence (DNA): TGTGCCAGCAGCTCACTTCAGGGGGCTGGGGCCAACGTCCTGACTTTC. This chain connects TRBV9 to TRBJ2-6; 7 nucleotides align to TRBD1. V lost 4 bases, J lost 2 bases, and 6 bases stayed unmatched. Germline loops: CDR1 SGDLS, CDR2 YYNGEE. The CDR3 runs 16 residues.

The chain has TRBV15 and TRBJ2-2; perhaps TRBD1 as D (5 bases). V shed 0 bases and J shed 5 bases, with 10 bases lying between them. Germline values: CDR1 LNHNV, CDR2 YYDKDF (reference sequence). This CDR3 contains 15 residues. CDR3 sequence (DNA): TGTGCCACCAGCAGAGACGGACAAACAACCGGGGAGCTGTTTTTT. Protein product: CATSRDGQTTGELFF.

The chain combines TRBV5-1 with TRBJ2-3; a weak D match, TRBD2 (6 bases). The CDR3 has 16 residues. V was trimmed by 3 bases and J by 0 bases, leaving 14 bases between them. CDR1 and CDR2 (germline): SGHRS, YFSETQ. The CDR3 protein is CASSSIAAGSTDTQYF. The CDR3 nucleotides are TGCGCCAGCAGCTCTATCGCGGCGGGGAGCACAGATACGCAGTATTTT.

The gene calls are TRBV5-1 and TRBJ2-7; the match to TRBD2 covers 14 bases. The CDR3 runs 15 residues. The germline V gene encodes CDR1 SGHRS and CDR2 YFSETQ. Germline trimming cut 3 bases from V and 3 bases from J; bases unmatched to any gene: 2. As DNA, the CDR3 is TGCGCCAGCAGCTATGGGACTAGCGGGGGCTACGAGCAGTACTTC. Amino acids: CASSYGTSGGYEQYF.

The chain combines TRBV4-1 with TRBJ2-7; 9 bases map to TRBD1. CDR1 and CDR2 (germline): MGHRA, YSYEKL. The CDR3 extends over 15 amino acids. Trimming removed 3 bases from V and 5 bases from J; junction bases left unmatched: 8. The CDR3 here is CASSQGQGLYDEQYF. CDR3 coding DNA: TGCGCCAGCAGCCAGGGACAGGGCCTGTACGACGAGCAGTACTTC.

J is TRBJ2-7 and V is TRBV6-5, with D possibly TRBD1 on 5 matching bases. The CDR3 sequence is 14 residues long. Germline V lookup: CDR1 MNHEY, CDR2 SVGAGI. V gave up 4 bases and J gave up 4 bases, with 14 bases separating them. Here the CDR3 reads CASSFLDRKYEQYF. CDR3 DNA sequence: TGTGCCAGCAGTTTCCTAGACAGAAAATACGAGCAGTACTTC.

This clone has just one count. The V call is TRBV18, the J call TRBJ2-1; 11 bases match TRBD2. This CDR3 comprises 15 residues. Germline values: CDR1 KGHSH, CDR2 LQKENI. V lost 0 bases and J lost 6; bases outside the gene matches: 1. The CDR3 coding sequence is TGTGCCAGCTCACCACCGGGACTAGCGGCCAATGAGCAGTTCTTC. Its protein is CASSPPGLAANEQFF.

This clone was counted between two and nine times. This chain connects TRBV10-3 to TRBJ1-5; 10 bases are shared with TRBD1. Germline assignment: CDR1 ENHRY and CDR2 SYGVKD. Losses at the gene ends were 6 bases for V and 6 bases for J; bases not matched to a gene: 8. The CDR3 contains 15 residues. CDR3 amino acids: CAISPGGDRGQPQHF. The CDR3 DNA follows: TGTGCCATCAGCCCAGGAGGGGACAGGGGTCAGCCCCAGCATTTT.

The chain has TRBV7-2 and TRBJ2-7, with 7 bases identical to TRBD1. CDR1 is SGHTA, CDR2 FQGNSA, per germline. The ends lost 2 bases at V and 5 bases at J; junction bases unmatched: 12. The CDR3 runs 16 residues. CDR3 amino acids: CASSLIWGPRGHEQYF. The CDR3 DNA follows: TGTGCCAGCAGCTTAATATGGGGGCCTAGGGGGCACGAGCAGTACTTC.

The chain is built from TRBV30 and TRBJ1-6, with 7 positions matching TRBD1. The CDR3 loop spans 15 amino acids. CDR1 is GTSNPN, CDR2 SVGIG, per germline (reference sequence). The junction had 11 bases not matched to a gene; V was cut back by 3 bases and J by 9 bases. CDR3 residues: CAWSPPYRGGSPLHF. For the CDR3, the DNA is TGTGCCTGGAGCCCCCCGTACAGGGGAGGTTCACCCCTCCACTTT.

This rearrangement joins TRBV11-2 to TRBJ2-7, with 12 positions matching TRBD2. V gave up 8 bases and J gave up 4 bases; unmatched junction bases: 15. Germline V gene sequence: CDR1 SGHAT, CDR2 FQNNGV. This CDR3 has 17 residues. DNA for the CDR3: TGTGCCAGCCGCCAGACGCCCGGGACTAGCGGGCTGTACGAGCAGTACTTC. The encoded protein is CASRQTPGTSGLYEQYF.

The V and J genes are TRBV28 and TRBJ2-2; tentative D call: TRBD1 (5 bases). Trimming shortened V by 6 bases and J by 5 bases, and 10 bases separated the two germline ends. Germline V gene sequence: CDR1 MDHEN, CDR2 SYDVKM. The CDR3 sequence is 13 residues long. The CDR3 region is CASSLPGTGELFF. In nucleotides, the CDR3 is TGTGCCAGCAGCCTCCCAGGGACCGGGGAGCTGTTTTTT.

The rearrangement joins TRBV28 to TRBJ1-1; D is unresolved. CDR1 is MDHEN, CDR2 SYDVKM, per germline. This CDR3 contains 12 residues. The V gene lost 4 bases and the J gene lost 11 bases, with 14 bases spanning the gap. CDR3 DNA sequence: TGTGCCAGCAGTTATGTACGGGTTTTGGCTTTCTTT. Translating it yields CASSYVRVLAFF.

This sequence joins TRBV11-3 and TRBJ1-2; D might be TRBD1 (5 bases). This CDR3 has 14 residues. V was cut by 0 bases and J by 6 bases, with 11 bases left in between. The V gene's germline CDR1 is SGHNT and CDR2 YENEEA. In DNA form, the CDR3 reads TGTGCCAGCAGCTTAGATATAGGGGCTGATGGCTACACCTTC. This sequence encodes CASSLDIGADGYTF.